These 21 T cell receptor beta chains were sequenced from one sample in a study of early T cells in non-severe SARS-CoV-2 infection. A single record per CDR3 protein comes from TCRdb applying MiXCR to the 5' RACE reads. The table has some 50,000 distinct CDR3 sequences, 5% to 6% seen once. The sequencing used whole blood, collected at baseline. Receptors were obtained from an adult who was a healthcare worker with PCR-confirmed SARS-CoV-2 infection or an uninfected control (not recorded which).

This clonotype occurred many times. The V gene is TRBV4-1, the J gene TRBJ2-3; D is unclear. The germline V gene encodes CDR1 MGHRA and CDR2 YSYEKL. Between the trimmed V and J ends, which lost 2 bases and 2 bases, there was a span of 11 bases. The CDR3 extends over 15 amino acids. The CDR3 is CASSQLAGFTDTQYF. The CDR3 nucleotides are TGCGCCAGCAGCCAATTAGCCGGATTCACAGATACGCAGTATTTT.

This clonotype has a count of ten or more. The chain links TRBV5-6 to TRBJ2-1; tentative D call: TRBD1 (6 bases). Germline assignment: CDR1 SGHDT and CDR2 YYEEEE. V lost 1 base and J 3 bases, leaving 11 bases between the germline ends. The CDR3 has 15 residues. DNA for the CDR3: TGTGCCAGCAGCTTGTTCACAGGGATCTACAATGAGCAGTTCTTC. Its protein product is CASSLFTGIYNEQFF.

This clonotype has a count of ten or more. The V call is TRBV7-2, the J call TRBJ2-3; D uncertain. Trimming pared 4 bases from V and 1 base from J, leaving 9 bases between. This CDR3 spans 14 amino acids. Per the germline V gene, CDR1 is SGHTA and CDR2 is FQGNSA. CDR3 in amino acids: CASSSFGGTDTQYF. In DNA, the CDR3 is TGTGCCAGCAGCTCCTTTGGGGGCACAGATACGCAGTATTTT.

This clonotype was detected ten times or more. The chain is built from TRBV7-9 and TRBJ1-2; D is uncertain. Between the trimmed V and J ends, which lost 1 base and 8 bases, there was a span of 5 bases. The CDR3 consists of 11 residues. From germline, CDR1 is SEHNR and CDR2 FQNEAQ (reference sequence). The CDR3 sequence: CASSLVKGYTF. CDR3 nucleotides: TGTGCCAGCAGCTTAGTTAAGGGCTACACCTTC. Supplemented by reference TRBV7-9 and TRBJ1-2, the full variable domain reads DTGVSQNPRHKITKRGQNVTFRCDPISEHNRLYWYRQTLGQGPEFLTYFQNEAQLEKSRLLSDRFSAERPKGSFSTLEIQRTEQGDSAMYLCASSLVKGYTFGSGTRLTVV.

There are many counts of this clonotype. The chain links TRBV7-2 to TRBJ2-1; 7 nucleotides match TRBD1. This CDR3 contains 17 residues. Unmatched junction bases numbered 7, after V lost 1 base and J lost 1 base. CDR1 is SGHTA and CDR2 is FQGNSA in the germline V gene. CDR3 region: CASSLGGTVGSYNEQFF. CDR3 nucleotide sequence: TGTGCCAGCAGCTTAGGAGGGACAGTCGGTTCCTACAATGAGCAGTTCTTC.

This clonotype was observed at least ten times. The V call is TRBV5-4, the J call TRBJ2-3; 10 bases align to TRBD2. The length of the CDR3 is 15 residues. V was pared by 1 base and J by 6 bases, with 5 bases of the junction left unmatched. Germline V CDR1 and CDR2: SGHNT, YYREEE (reference sequence). The CDR3 nucleotides read TGTGCCAGCAGCTTGTTAGCGGGAGGTTCGGATACGCAGTATTTT. This codes for CASSLLAGGSDTQYF.

This clonotype was picked up many times. The rearrangement links TRBV6-1 to TRBJ2-2; no definite D call. This CDR3 spans 13 amino acids. The V end lost 4 bases, the J end lost 3 bases, and 6 bases lay between the germline ends. Germline values: CDR1 MNHNS, CDR2 SASEGT. This chain's CDR3 is CASSGSDTGELFF. CDR3 bases: TGTGCCAGCAGTGGATCGGACACCGGGGAGCTGTTTTTT.

The sample holds a few counts of this clonotype. V is TRBV11-2 and J is TRBJ2-2; no clear D. The CDR3 runs to 17 residues. The V end was cut by 1 base, the J end by 1 base, with 13 bases between. In germline, CDR1 is SGHAT, CDR2 FQNNGV. The CDR3 loop reads CASSLVFGLLNTGELFF. In DNA, the CDR3 is TGTGCCAGCAGCTTAGTTTTTGGGCTCCTGAACACCGGGGAGCTGTTTTTT.

At least ten counts were recorded for this clonotype. The chain employs TRBV7-8 and TRBJ1-3, with D hard to call. The CDR3 is 13 residues long. V lost 2 bases to trimming and J lost 5 bases, with 7 bases between them. CDR1 SGHVS and CDR2 FQNEAQ come from the germline V gene. In nucleotides, the CDR3 is TGTGCCAGCAGCTTATCTTTGAGAAACACCATATATTTT. Translating gives CASSLSLRNTIYF.

This clonotype was seen many times. The CDR3 coding sequence is TGTGCCAGCACCGTACAGACCTTGGCGTCCTCCTACGAGCAGTACTTC. Translated: CASTVQTLASSYEQYF. The chain links TRBV6-1 to TRBJ2-7; D remains ambiguous. The CDR3 contains 16 residues. In germline, CDR1 is MNHNS, CDR2 SASEGT. The V end lost 7 bases, the J end lost 0 bases, and 19 bases lay between the germline ends.

Ten or more counts support this clonotype. This chain links TRBV3-1 with TRBJ2-4, with D perhaps TRBD1 or TRBD2 (5 bases each). V gave up 1 base and J gave up 3 bases, with 7 bases separating them. Germline V lookup: CDR1 LGHDT, CDR2 YNNKEL (reference sequence). This CDR3 is built from 14 residues. CDR3 in DNA: TGTGCCAGCAGCCAAGGAGGGGTCAAAAACATTCAGTACTTC. Translating gives CASSQGGVKNIQYF.

The CDR3 loop reads CALLADIRGDTQYF. CDR3 DNA: TGTGCCTTACTAGCGGATATCAGGGGGGATACGCAGTATTTT. The rearrangement uses TRBV30 and TRBJ2-3; TRBD2 might be the D (8 bases). This CDR3 region has 14 residues. The germline gives CDR1 GTSNPN, CDR2 SVGIG (reference sequence). V was trimmed by 7 bases and J by 6 bases, leaving 20 bases between them. The whole variable domain, filled in from reference TRBV30 and TRBJ2-3, reads SQTIHQWPATLVQPVGSPLSLECTVEGTSNPNLYWYRQAAGRGLQLLFYSVGIGQISSEVPQNLSASRPQDRQFILSSKKLLLSDSGFYLCALLADIRGDTQYFGPGTRLTVL.

This clonotype was picked up many times. The rearrangement joins TRBV3-1 to TRBJ2-2; D is unclear. CDR3 length: 18 residues. The V end was cut by 0 bases, the J end by 2 bases, with 16 bases between. The germline CDR1 and CDR2 sequences are LGHDT and YNNKEL (reference sequence). This CDR3 is CASSQDLIRQTNTGELFF. DNA for the CDR3: TGTGCCAGCAGCCAAGATCTCATCCGGCAGACTAACACCGGGGAGCTGTTTTTT.

Many counts were recorded for this clonotype. The chain has TRBV20-1 and TRBJ2-3; TRBD1 is a possible D gene (6 bases). Trimming removed 5 bases at V and 4 bases at J, with 13 bases between. The CDR3 consists of 13 residues. Germline CDR1 and CDR2: DFQATT and SNEGSKA (reference sequence). CDR3 nucleotides: TGCAGTGCTCTAAGTGGGGGCCCAGATACGCAGTATTTT. Translation: CSALSGGPDTQYF.

The V gene is TRBV3-1, the J gene TRBJ1-5; D is undetermined. The V end was cut by 0 bases, the J end by 0 bases, with 3 bases between. Germline-derived CDR1 and CDR2 are LGHDT and YNNKEL (reference sequence). The CDR3 has 14 amino acids. The CDR3 spells CASSQDNSNQPQHF. CDR3 DNA: TGTGCCAGCAGCCAAGACAATAGCAATCAGCCCCAGCATTTT.

This clonotype was found many times. The chain combines TRBV24-1 with TRBJ2-5; perhaps TRBD2 as D (6 bases). V shed 9 bases and J shed 4 bases, with 11 bases lying between them. From germline, CDR1 is KGHDR and CDR2 SFDVKD. The CDR3 runs 12 residues. This CDR3 reads CATARGGETQYF. The CDR3 DNA reads as TGTGCCACCGCCCGGGGAGGAGAGACCCAGTACTTC.

This clonotype has ten or more counts. The chain links TRBV5-4 to TRBJ1-1, with 10 bases matching TRBD1. The CDR3 consists of 14 residues. Trimming cost V 0 bases and J 4 bases; bases outside gene matches: 0. Germline loops: CDR1 SGHNT, CDR2 YYREEE (reference sequence). Written as DNA, the CDR3 is TGTGCCAGCAGCTTGGGGACAGGGGGCACTGAAGCTTTCTTT. Protein sequence: CASSLGTGGTEAFF.

This clonotype was counted at least ten times. The chain is built from TRBV12-3 or TRBV12-4 and TRBJ2-7; maybe TRBD1 (5 bases). The CDR3 covers 13 residues. Deletions cut 3 bases from V and 5 bases from J, with 11 bases between. CDR3 in amino acids: CASSLIGADEQYF. The CDR3 nucleotides are TGTGCCAGCAGTTTGATAGGGGCGGACGAGCAGTACTTC.

This clonotype was picked up many times. The chain combines TRBV6-6 with TRBJ2-6; 9 positions match TRBD1. The J segment lost 0 bases and the V segment lost 4 bases, leaving 4 bases of the junction unmatched. Germline CDR1 is MNHNY and CDR2 is SVGAGI (reference sequence). The CDR3 loop spans 17 amino acids. CDR3 in amino acids: CASSSGQGNSGANVLTF. CDR3 bases: TGTGCCAGCAGTTCGGGACAGGGAAACTCTGGGGCCAACGTCCTGACTTTC.

This clonotype was seen only a few times. The chain joins TRBV2 to TRBJ2-1, with D tentatively TRBD2 (5 bases). The CDR3 runs to 15 residues. Germline CDR1 and CDR2: SNHLY and FYNNEI. Trimming took 4 bases from V and 0 from J, leaving 10 bases between them. CDR3 sequence reads: CASSGAGNSYNEQFF. The CDR3 DNA follows: TGTGCCAGCAGTGGGGCGGGCAACTCCTACAATGAGCAGTTCTTC.

A few counts support this clonotype. The chain employs TRBV5-5 and TRBJ2-2, with a possible D match to TRBD1 (5 bases). Trimming left V 1 base short and J 1 base short, with 8 bases between. The CDR3 length is 15 residues. Germline values: CDR1 SGHKS, CDR2 YYEKEE (reference sequence). The CDR3 nucleotides are TGTGCCAGCAGCTTGCACAGGTTGAACACCGGGGAGCTGTTTTTT. Amino acids: CASSLHRLNTGELFF. The variable domain in full, completed from reference TRBV5-5 and TRBJ2-2, reads DAGVTQSPTHLIKTRGQQVTLRCSPISGHKSVSWYQQVLGQGPQFIFQYYEKEERGRGNFPDRFSARQFPNYSSELNVNALLLGDSALYLCASSLHRLNTGELFFGEGSRLTVL.